This entry lists 14 T cell receptor beta chains sequenced from one sample in a study of a mutant IDH1 vaccine in newly diagnosed glioma. The time point was: week 5, during vaccination. In every dose of vaccine, 300 ug of mutant IDH1 20-mer peptide was given alongside topical imiquimod. Sequencing was performed with immunoSEQ multiplex PCR; in TCRdb, only in-frame clones are kept and a portion is missing. The sample lists about 75,000 clones; about 91% were seen once. Which antigens these TCRs recognize remains unknown. The starting material was PBMCs, obtained from a glioma patient whose treatment included an IDH1 peptide vaccine. The source of these receptors is a woman in her forties or fifties with glioma.

The rearrangement uses TRBV30 and TRBJ2-7; perhaps TRBD2 as D (5 bases). Trimming removed 0 bases at V and 12 bases at J, with 18 bases between. Looked up from germline, CDR1 is GTSNPN and CDR2 is SVGIG (reference sequence). The CDR3 has 13 amino acids. CDR3 sequence reads: CAWSVALGHGGYF. As DNA, the CDR3 is TGTGCCTGGAGTGTGGCCCTCGGCCACGGAGGGTACTTC.

V is TRBV5-6 and J is TRBJ2-1; D ambiguous. The ends were cut back, 6 bases at V and 0 bases at J, with 16 bases in the middle. CDR1 and CDR2 from the germline V gene are SGHDT and YYEEEE. The CDR3 extends over 16 amino acids. Written as DNA, the CDR3 is TGTGCCAGCATCCGGATGGGCGCAAGCTCCTACAATGAGCAGTTCTTC. Translation gives CASIRMGASSYNEQFF.

The V call is TRBV4-1, the J call TRBJ2-5, with D possibly TRBD1 on 6 matching bases. Trimming shortened V by 1 base and J by 1 base, and 7 bases separated the two germline ends. CDR3 size: 14 residues. The germline V gene has CDR1 MGHRA and CDR2 YSYEKL. The CDR3 DNA is TGCGCCAGCAGCCAAGCGGACAGCCAAGAGACCCAGTACTTC. Its protein is CASSQADSQETQYF.

V and J are TRBV7-3 and TRBJ2-7, with 9 bases identical to TRBD1. CDR3 size: 15 residues. Trimming took 3 bases from V and 1 from J; bases not matched to a gene: 4. CDR1 and CDR2 (germline): SGHTA, FQGTGA. The CDR3 protein is CASSLGQGESYEQYF. CDR3 bases: TGTGCCAGCAGCTTGGGACAGGGAGAATCCTACGAGCAGTACTTC.

The CDR3 sequence: CASSLTSLETQYF. In DNA, the CDR3 is TGTGCCAGCAGCTTAACTAGCTTGGAGACCCAGTACTTC. The rearrangement uses TRBV11-3 and TRBJ2-5, with D maybe TRBD2 (6 bases). The V end was cut by 2 bases, the J end by 5 bases, with 9 bases between. This CDR3 contains 13 residues. Germline V gene sequence: CDR1 SGHNT, CDR2 YENEEA. Combining the CDR3 with reference TRBV11-3 and TRBJ2-5 gives the whole variable domain EAGVVQSPRYKIIEKKQPVAFWCNPISGHNTLYWYLQNLGQGPELLIRYENEEAVDDSQLPKDRFSAERLKGVDSTLKIQPAELGDSAVYLCASSLTSLETQYFGPGTRLLVL.

Only one count was recorded for this clone. The chain combines TRBV7-8 with TRBJ2-6; tentative D call: TRBD2 (5 bases). Germline loops: CDR1 SGHVS, CDR2 FQNEAQ. The V and J ends lost 5 bases and 4 bases respectively, with 18 bases between them. This CDR3 region has 17 residues. The DNA for the CDR3 is TGTGCCAGCAGCCGCTATGGCAGGCTAGCCGGGGCCAACGTCCTGACTTTC. This gives the protein CASSRYGRLAGANVLTF.

CDR3 region: CASSPGREGLGASYEQYF. The CDR3 bases are TGTGCCAGCAGCCCTGGTAGGGAGGGACTAGGCGCTTCCTACGAGCAGTACTTC. The chain links TRBV5-6 to TRBJ2-7, with 8 bases identical to TRBD2. V shed 4 bases, J shed 1 base, and the junction held 16 bases outside the gene matches. Germline V gene data show CDR1 as SGHDT and CDR2 as YYEEEE. This CDR3 is built from 18 residues.

The CDR3 reads CASSVGQGNYGYTF. The DNA for the CDR3 is TGTGCCAGCAGCGTGGGACAGGGGAACTATGGCTACACCTTC. This sequence joins TRBV11-2 and TRBJ1-2; 10 bases fit TRBD1. Per germline, CDR1 SGHAT and CDR2 FQNNGV. This CDR3 is built from 14 residues. The junction had 2 bases not matched to a gene; V was cut back by 5 bases and J by 2 bases.

This chain uses TRBV7-3 with TRBJ2-1; D ambiguous. From germline, CDR1 is SGHTA and CDR2 FQGTGA. V lost 5 bases to trimming and J lost 5 bases, with 13 bases between them. There are 14 residues in the CDR3. In nucleotides, the CDR3 is TGTGCCAGCAGCGTAGACGGAAGCCACAATGAGCAGTTCTTC. Protein product: CASSVDGSHNEQFF.

The chain couples TRBV7-2 to TRBJ1-6; 7 positions match TRBD1. The CDR3 has 13 amino acids. Losses at the gene ends were 2 bases for V and 9 bases for J; bases not matched to a gene: 1. Germline V CDR1 and CDR2: SGHTA, FQGNSA. The CDR3: CASSLSGGSPLHF. The CDR3 DNA reads as TGTGCCAGCAGCTTATCAGGGGGTTCACCCCTCCACTTT.

The chain combines TRBV6-5 with TRBJ2-1, with 7 bases identical to TRBD1. This CDR3 region has 13 residues. V lost 2 bases and J lost 6; bases outside the gene matches: 1. Looked up from germline, CDR1 is MNHEY and CDR2 is SVGAGI. The CDR3 DNA sequence: TGTGCCAGCAGTTACAGGACAGGCAATGAGCAGTTCTTC. This sequence encodes CASSYRTGNEQFF.

This clone has more than one count but fewer than ten. This chain's CDR3 is CASSSRSSPNQPQHF. In nucleotides, the CDR3 is TGTGCCAGCAGTTCCAGGTCGTCCCCGAATCAGCCCCAGCATTTT. The chain combines TRBV28 with TRBJ1-5, with D uncertain. V was clipped by 4 bases and J by 4 bases, with 14 bases between them. CDR1 and CDR2 from the germline V gene are MDHEN and SYDVKM. The CDR3 length is 15 residues.

This clone occurred once. The chain is built from TRBV29-1 and TRBJ2-3; 11 nucleotides line up with TRBD1. The CDR3 length is 16 residues. Germline V gene data show CDR1 as SQVTM and CDR2 as ANQGSEA. Trimming took 1 base from V and 4 from J; bases not matched to a gene: 7. CDR3 sequence (DNA): TGCAGCGTTGAAGCTCCTGGACAGGGGGCTGCAGATACGCAGTATTTT. Its protein is CSVEAPGQGAADTQYF.

The gene calls are TRBV7-8 and TRBJ2-3, with D hard to call. The CDR3 totals 12 residues. Trimming took 4 bases from V and 2 from J, leaving 4 bases between them. CDR1 SGHVS and CDR2 FQNEAQ come from the germline V gene. The CDR3 coding sequence is TGTGCCAGCAGCTCCAACACAGATACGCAGTATTTT. This encodes CASSSNTDTQYF.